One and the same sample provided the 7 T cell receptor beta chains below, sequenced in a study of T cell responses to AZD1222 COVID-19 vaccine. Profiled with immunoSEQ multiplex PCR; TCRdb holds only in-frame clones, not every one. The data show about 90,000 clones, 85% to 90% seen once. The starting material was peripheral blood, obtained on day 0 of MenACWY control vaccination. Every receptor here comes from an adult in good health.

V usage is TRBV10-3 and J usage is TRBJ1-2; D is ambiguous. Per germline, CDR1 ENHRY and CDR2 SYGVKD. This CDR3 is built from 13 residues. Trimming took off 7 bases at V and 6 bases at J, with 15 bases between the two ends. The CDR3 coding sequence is TGTGCCATCATGATGGCGGGAGGGCATGGCTACACCTTC. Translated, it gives CAIMMAGGHGYTF.

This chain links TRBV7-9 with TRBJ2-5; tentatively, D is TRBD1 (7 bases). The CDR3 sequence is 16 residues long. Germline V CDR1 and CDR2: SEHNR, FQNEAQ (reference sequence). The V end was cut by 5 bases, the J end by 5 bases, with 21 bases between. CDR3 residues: CASSQVGRGVEETQYF. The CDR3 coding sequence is TGTGCCAGCAGCCAAGTGGGCAGGGGGGTGGAGGAGACCCAGTACTTC.

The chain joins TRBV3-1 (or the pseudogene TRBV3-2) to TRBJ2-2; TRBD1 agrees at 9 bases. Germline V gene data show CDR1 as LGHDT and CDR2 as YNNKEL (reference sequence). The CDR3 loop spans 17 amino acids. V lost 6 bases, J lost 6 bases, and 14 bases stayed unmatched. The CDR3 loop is CASSNAMGTGSPGELFF. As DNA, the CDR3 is TGTGCCAGCAGTAACGCTATGGGGACAGGGAGTCCCGGGGAGCTGTTTTTT.

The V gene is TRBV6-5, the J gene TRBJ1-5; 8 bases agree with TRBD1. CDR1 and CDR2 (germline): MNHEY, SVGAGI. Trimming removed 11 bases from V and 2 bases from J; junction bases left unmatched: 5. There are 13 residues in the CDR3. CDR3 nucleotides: TGTGCCGAACAGGGGGAAGGCAATCAGCCCCAGCATTTT. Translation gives CAEQGEGNQPQHF.

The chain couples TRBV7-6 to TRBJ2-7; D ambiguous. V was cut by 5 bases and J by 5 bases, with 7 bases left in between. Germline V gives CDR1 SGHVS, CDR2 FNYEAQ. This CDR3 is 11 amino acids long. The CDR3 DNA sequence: TGTGCCAGCAGCGATATAAACGAGCAGTACTTC. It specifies CASSDINEQYF.

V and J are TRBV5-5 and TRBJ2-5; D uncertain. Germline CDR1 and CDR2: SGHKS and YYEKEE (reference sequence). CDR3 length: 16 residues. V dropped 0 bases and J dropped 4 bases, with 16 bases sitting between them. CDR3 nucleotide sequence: TGTGCCAGCAGCTTGGATCCGGGCCGCCTGGGAGAGACCCAGTACTTC. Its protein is CASSLDPGRLGETQYF.

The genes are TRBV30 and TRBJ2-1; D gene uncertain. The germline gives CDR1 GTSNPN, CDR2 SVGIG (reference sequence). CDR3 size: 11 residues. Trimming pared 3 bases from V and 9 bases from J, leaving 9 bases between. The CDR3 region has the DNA TGTGCCTGGAGACAGAATGGTGAGCAGTTCTTC. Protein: CAWRQNGEQFF.